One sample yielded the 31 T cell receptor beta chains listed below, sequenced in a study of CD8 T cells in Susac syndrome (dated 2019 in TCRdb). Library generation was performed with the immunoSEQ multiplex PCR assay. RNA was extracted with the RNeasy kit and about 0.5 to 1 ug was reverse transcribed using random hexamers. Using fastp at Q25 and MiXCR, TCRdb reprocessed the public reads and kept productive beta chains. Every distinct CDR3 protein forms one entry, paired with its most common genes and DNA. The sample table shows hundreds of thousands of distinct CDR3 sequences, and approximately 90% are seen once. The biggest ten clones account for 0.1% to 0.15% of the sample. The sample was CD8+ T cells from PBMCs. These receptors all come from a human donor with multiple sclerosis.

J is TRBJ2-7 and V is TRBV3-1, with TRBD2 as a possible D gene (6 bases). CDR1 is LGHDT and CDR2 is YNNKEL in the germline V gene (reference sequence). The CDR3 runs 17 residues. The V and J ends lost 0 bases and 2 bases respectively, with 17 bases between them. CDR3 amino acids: CASSQDPVPRDPYEQYF. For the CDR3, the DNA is TGTGCCAGCAGCCAAGACCCAGTACCGCGGGACCCCTACGAGCAGTACTTC.

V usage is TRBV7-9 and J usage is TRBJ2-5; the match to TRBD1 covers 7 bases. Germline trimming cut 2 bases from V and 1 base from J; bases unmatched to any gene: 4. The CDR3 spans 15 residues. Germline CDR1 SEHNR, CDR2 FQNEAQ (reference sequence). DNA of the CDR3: TGTGCCAGCAGCTTATTAGGACAGGTCCAAGAGACCCAGTACTTC. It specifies CASSLLGQVQETQYF.

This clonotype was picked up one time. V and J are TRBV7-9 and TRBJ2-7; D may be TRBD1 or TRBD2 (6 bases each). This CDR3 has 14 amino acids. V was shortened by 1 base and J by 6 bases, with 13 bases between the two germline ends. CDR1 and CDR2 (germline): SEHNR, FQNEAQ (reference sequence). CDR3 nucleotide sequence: TGTGCCAGCAGCTTAGGGAGGGGGTTCCTCGAGCAGTACTTC. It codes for CASSLGRGFLEQYF.

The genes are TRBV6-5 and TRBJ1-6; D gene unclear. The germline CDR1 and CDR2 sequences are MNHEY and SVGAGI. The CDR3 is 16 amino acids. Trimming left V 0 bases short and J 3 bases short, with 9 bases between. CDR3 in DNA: TGTGCCAGCAGTTACTCTAGGCACTACTATAATTCACCCCTCCACTTT. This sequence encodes CASSYSRHYYNSPLHF.

The CDR3 sequence is CASSSATAAQQQPRNNQPQHF. In DNA, the CDR3 is TGTGCCAGTAGTTCGGCCACAGCCGCCCAACAACAACCGAGAAACAATCAGCCCCAGCATTTT. The V and J genes are TRBV19 and TRBJ1-5; D gene uncertain. The ends were cut back, 5 bases at V and 3 bases at J, with 32 bases in the middle. Per the germline V gene, CDR1 is LNHDA and CDR2 is SQIVND (reference sequence). The length of the CDR3 is 21 residues.

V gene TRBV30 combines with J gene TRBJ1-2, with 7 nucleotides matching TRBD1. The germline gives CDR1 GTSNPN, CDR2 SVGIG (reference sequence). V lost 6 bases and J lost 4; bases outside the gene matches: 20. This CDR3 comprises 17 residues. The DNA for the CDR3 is TGTGCCTGCAATACGTCGGGTCCAGGGGGGAAGGGCTATGGCTACACCTTC. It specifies CACNTSGPGGKGYGYTF.

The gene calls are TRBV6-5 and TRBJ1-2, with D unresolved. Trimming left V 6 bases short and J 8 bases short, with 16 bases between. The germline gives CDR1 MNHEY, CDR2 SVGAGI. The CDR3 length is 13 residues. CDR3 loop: CASSHAVNRGYTF. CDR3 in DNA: TGTGCCAGCAGCCACGCGGTTAACCGAGGCTACACCTTC.

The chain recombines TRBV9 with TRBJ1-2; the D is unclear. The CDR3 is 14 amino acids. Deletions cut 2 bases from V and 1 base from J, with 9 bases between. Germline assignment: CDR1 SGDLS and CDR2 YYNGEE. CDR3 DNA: TGTGCCAGCAGCGTTGGGTCGAATAACTATGGCTACACCTTC. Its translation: CASSVGSNNYGYTF.

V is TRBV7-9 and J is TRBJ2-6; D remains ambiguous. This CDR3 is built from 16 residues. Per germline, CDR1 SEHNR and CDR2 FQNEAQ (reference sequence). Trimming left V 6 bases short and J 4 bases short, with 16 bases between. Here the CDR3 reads CASRKDAIWGANVLTF. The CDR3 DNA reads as TGTGCCAGCAGGAAGGACGCCATCTGGGGGGCCAACGTCCTGACTTTC.

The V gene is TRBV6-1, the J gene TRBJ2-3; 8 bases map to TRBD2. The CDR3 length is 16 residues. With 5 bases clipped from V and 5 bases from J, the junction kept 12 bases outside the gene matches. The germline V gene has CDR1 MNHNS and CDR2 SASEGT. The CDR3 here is CASSPWGSGTLDTQYF. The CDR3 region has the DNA TGTGCCAGCAGTCCCTGGGGTAGCGGGACCTTAGATACGCAGTATTTT.

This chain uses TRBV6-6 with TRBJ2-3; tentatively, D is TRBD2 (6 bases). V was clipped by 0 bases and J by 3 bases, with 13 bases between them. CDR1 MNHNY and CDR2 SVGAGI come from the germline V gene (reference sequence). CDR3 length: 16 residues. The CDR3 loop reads CASSYSWGETTDTQYF. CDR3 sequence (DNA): TGTGCCAGCAGTTACTCCTGGGGGGAGACTACAGATACGCAGTATTTT.

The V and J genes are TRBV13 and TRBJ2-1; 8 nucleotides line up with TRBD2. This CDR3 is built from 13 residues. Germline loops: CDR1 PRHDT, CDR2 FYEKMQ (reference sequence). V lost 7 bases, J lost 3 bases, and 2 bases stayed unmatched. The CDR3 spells CASIRGGYNEQFF. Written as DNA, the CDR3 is TGTGCCAGCATCCGGGGGGGCTACAATGAGCAGTTCTTC.

The CDR3 spells CASSLYAGGRTDTQYF. CDR3 in DNA: TGCGCCAGCAGCCTATACGCGGGAGGTAGAACAGATACGCAGTATTTT. The chain joins TRBV4-3 to TRBJ2-3, with 8 bases aligning to TRBD2. Germline V gene lookup returns CDR1 LGHNA and CDR2 YSLEER. There are 16 residues in the CDR3. The ends lost 4 bases at V and 3 bases at J; junction bases unmatched: 9.

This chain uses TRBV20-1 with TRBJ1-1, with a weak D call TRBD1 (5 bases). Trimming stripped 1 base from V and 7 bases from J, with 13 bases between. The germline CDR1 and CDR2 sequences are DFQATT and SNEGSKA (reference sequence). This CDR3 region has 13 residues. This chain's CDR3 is CSARGQGNNEAFF. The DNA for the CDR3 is TGCAGTGCTAGAGGGCAGGGTAATAATGAAGCTTTCTTT.

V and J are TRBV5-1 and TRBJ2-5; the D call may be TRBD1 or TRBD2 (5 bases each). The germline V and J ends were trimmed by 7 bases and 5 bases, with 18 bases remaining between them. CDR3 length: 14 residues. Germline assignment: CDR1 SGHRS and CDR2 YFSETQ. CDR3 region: CASQPGPYPETQYF. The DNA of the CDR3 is TGCGCCAGCCAACCGGGACCCTACCCCGAGACCCAGTACTTC.

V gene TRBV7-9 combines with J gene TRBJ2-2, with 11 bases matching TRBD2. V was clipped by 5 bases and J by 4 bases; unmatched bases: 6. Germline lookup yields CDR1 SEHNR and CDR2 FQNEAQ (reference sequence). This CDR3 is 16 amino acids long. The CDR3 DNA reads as TGTGCCAGCAGCACTGGGACTAGCGGCTTCACCGGGGAGCTGTTTTTT. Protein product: CASSTGTSGFTGELFF.

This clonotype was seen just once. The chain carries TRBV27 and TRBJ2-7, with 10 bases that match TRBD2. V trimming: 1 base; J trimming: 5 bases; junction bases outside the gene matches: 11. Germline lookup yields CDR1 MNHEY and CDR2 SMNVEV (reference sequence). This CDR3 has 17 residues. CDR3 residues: CASSLYGASGSVHEQYF. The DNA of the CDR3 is TGTGCCAGCAGTTTATATGGGGCTAGCGGGAGTGTCCACGAGCAGTACTTC.

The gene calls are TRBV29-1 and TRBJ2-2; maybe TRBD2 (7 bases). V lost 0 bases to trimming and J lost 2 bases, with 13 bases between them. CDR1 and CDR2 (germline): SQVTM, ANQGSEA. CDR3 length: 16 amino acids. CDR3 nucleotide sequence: TGCAGCGTTGAAGATCTAGGGGGGGAAAACACCGGGGAGCTGTTTTTT. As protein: CSVEDLGGENTGELFF.

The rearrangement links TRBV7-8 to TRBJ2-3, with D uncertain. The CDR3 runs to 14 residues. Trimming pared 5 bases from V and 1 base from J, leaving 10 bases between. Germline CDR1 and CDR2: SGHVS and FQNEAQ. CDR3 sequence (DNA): TGTGCCAGCAGCGGTCGGGTGGGCACAGATACGCAGTATTTT. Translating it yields CASSGRVGTDTQYF. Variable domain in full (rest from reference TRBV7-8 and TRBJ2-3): GAGVSQSPRYKVAKRGQDVALRCDPISGHVSLFWYQQALGQGPEFLTYFQNEAQLDKSGLPSDRFFAERPEGSVSTLKIQRTQQEDSAVYLCASSGRVGTDTQYFGPGTRLTVL.

CDR3 nucleotides: TGTGCCATCAGTGAGTCAGGCGGGAGCACCTACGAGCAGTACTTC. This encodes CAISESGGSTYEQYF. The chain links TRBV10-3 to TRBJ2-7, with 7 bases matching TRBD2. Per germline, CDR1 ENHRY and CDR2 SYGVKD. This CDR3 has 15 residues. The V gene end was trimmed by 0 bases and the J gene end by 2 bases; junction bases not matched to a gene: 4.

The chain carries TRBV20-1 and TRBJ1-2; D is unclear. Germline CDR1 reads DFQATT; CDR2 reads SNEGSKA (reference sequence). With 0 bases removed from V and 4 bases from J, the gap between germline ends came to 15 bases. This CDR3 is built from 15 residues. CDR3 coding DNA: TGCAGTGCTAGAGATCGGGAGGGTGGCCCCTATGGCTACACCTTC. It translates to CSARDREGGPYGYTF.

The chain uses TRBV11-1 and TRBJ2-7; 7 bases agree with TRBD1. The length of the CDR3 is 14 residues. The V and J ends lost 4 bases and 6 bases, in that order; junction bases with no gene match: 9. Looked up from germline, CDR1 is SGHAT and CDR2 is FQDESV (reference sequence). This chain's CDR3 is CASSSPHDRAEQYF. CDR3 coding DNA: TGTGCCAGCAGCTCGCCCCATGACAGGGCCGAGCAGTACTTC. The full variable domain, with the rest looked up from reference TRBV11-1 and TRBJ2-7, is EAEVAQSPRYKITEKSQAVAFWCDPISGHATLYWYRQILGQGPELLVQFQDESVVDDSQLPKDRFSAERLKGVDSTLKIQPAELGDSAMYLCASSSPHDRAEQYFGPGTRLTVT.

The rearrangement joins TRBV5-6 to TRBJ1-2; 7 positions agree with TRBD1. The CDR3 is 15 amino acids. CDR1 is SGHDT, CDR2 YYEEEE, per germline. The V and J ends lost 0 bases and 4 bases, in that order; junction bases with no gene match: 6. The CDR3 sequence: CASSLDRQGIYGYTF. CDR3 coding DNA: TGTGCCAGCAGCTTGGACAGACAGGGTATCTATGGCTACACCTTC.

CDR3 nucleotide sequence: TGTGCCAGCAGCTTTGCGGCTGGACTAGGGGAGACCCAGTACTTC. Amino acid sequence: CASSFAAGLGETQYF. The rearrangement uses TRBV7-9 and TRBJ2-5, with 7 bases lining up with TRBD2. The CDR3 sequence is 15 residues long. The germline V gene encodes CDR1 SEHNR and CDR2 FQNEAQ (reference sequence). The J segment lost 5 bases and the V segment lost 3 bases, leaving 9 bases of the junction unmatched.

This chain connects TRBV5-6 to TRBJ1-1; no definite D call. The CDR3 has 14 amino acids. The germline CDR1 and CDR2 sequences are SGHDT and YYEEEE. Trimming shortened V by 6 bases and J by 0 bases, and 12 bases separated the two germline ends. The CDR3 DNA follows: TGTGCCAGCAATCCCTCACTTCTGAACACTGAAGCTTTCTTT. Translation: CASNPSLLNTEAFF.

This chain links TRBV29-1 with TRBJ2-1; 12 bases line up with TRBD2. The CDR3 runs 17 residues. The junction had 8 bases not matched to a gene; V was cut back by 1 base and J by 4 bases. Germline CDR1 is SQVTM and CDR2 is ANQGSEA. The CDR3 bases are TGCAGCGTTGAAGGCGTTCCGACTAGCGGGAGTTACAATGAGCAGTTCTTC. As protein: CSVEGVPTSGSYNEQFF.

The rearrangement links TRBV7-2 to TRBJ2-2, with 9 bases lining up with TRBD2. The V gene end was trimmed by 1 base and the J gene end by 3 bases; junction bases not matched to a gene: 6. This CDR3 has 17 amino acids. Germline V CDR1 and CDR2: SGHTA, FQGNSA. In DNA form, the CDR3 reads TGTGCCAGCAGCTTAGATCGGGCGGGAGGGTACACCGGGGAGCTGTTTTTT. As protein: CASSLDRAGGYTGELFF.

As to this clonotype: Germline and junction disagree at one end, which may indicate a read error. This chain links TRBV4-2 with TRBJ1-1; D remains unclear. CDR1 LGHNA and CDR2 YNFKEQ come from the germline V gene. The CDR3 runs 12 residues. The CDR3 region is CASSQENFSPAF. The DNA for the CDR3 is TGTGCCAGCAGCCAAGAGAATTTTAGCCCAGCTTTT.

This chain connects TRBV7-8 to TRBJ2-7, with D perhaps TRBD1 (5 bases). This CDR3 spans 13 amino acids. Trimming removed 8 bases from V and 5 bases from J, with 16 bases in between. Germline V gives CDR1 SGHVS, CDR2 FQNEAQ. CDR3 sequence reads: CASALQVGNEQYF. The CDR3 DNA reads TGTGCCAGCGCTTTACAGGTGGGAAACGAGCAGTACTTC.

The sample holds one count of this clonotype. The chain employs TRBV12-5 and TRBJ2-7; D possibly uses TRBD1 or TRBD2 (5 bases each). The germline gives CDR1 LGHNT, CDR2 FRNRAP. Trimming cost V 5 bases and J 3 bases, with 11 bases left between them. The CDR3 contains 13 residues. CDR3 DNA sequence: TGTGCTAGTGGTCCGTGGGGGTTCTACGAGCAGTACTTC. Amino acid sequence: CASGPWGFYEQYF. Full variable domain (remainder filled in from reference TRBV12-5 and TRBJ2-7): DARVTQTPRHKVTEMGQEVTMRCQPILGHNTVFWYRQTMMQGLELLAYFRNRAPLDDSGMPKDRFSAEMPDATLATLKIQPSEPRDSAVYFCASGPWGFYEQYFGPGTRLTVT.

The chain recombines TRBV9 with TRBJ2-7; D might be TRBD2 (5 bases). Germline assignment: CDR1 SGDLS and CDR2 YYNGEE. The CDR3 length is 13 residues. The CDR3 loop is CSARREGQLEQYF. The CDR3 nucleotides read TGTTCAGCCCGGCGAGAGGGCCAGCTCGAGCAGTACTTC.